The T cell receptor beta chain under discussion was sequenced for a study of blood T cell repertoires in COVID-19. Study overall: The United States, Italy and Spain supplied acute and convalescent COVID-19 samples. The analysed material was cDNA or gDNA that came from T cells, B-cell-depleted T cells, or PBMCs.

CDR3 length equals 16 residues. CDR1 and CDR2 (germline): LGHDT, YNNKEL (reference sequence). V shed 4 bases, J shed 8 bases, and the junction held 8 bases outside the gene matches. Methods used by the authors: Quantification of nucleated cells was approximated via reference gene primer amplification. Sequencing used immunoSEQ multiplex PCR; TCRdb keeps in-frame clones, though not all of them. V, J and clone size reflect that table, while D and trimming were determined from the DNA. Of hundreds of thousands of clones detected, roughly 82% appear once; the ten largest clones hold roughly 5.2%. The Seattle patients joined while their infection was active and were tracked longitudinally afterward.

J is TRBJ2-1 and V is TRBV3-1 (or the pseudogene TRBV3-2); the match to TRBD2 covers 13 bases. Sequenced material: peripheral blood. This receptor was taken from a woman over 75 with COVID-19, enrolled during active disease. The CDR3 sequence is CASSPFGLAGDHEQFF. The CDR3 DNA sequence: TGTGCCAGCAGCCCCTTTGGACTAGCGGGGGACCATGAGCAGTTCTTC.